Listed below are T cell receptor beta chains from one sample, sequenced in a study of shared clonotypes between healthy human individuals. Only in-frame clones appear in the TCRdb table, and some are missing; sequencing was by immunoSEQ multiplex PCR. The sample lists around 2.1 million clones, 90% to 96% seen once, with about 0.13% in the top ten. The sequencing input was naive CD4+ T cells sorted from blood. Every receptor here comes from a man aged 18 to 30 in good health. Each CDR3 is given with its conserved first and last residue. D genes are given only for firm matches. Some rows have no size entry. The others give once, few or many, or a class for an expanded clone.

- | TRBJ2-7 | TRBV13 | TRBD1 | CASSFRPGTAYEQYF | TGTGCCAGCAGCTTCAGACCCGGGACAGCCTACGAGCAGTACTTC
- | TRBJ2-5 | TRBV29-1 | TRBD1 | CSAGTGVGETQYF | TGCAGCGCCGGGACAGGGGTGGGAGAGACCCAGTACTTC
- | TRBJ1-2 | TRBV15 | - | CATSRDWYGYTF | TGTGCCACCAGCAGAGATTGGTATGGCTACACCTTC
- | TRBJ2-7 | TRBV4-3 | TRBD2 | CASSQEAGAYEQYF | TGCGCCAGCAGCCAAGAAGCGGGGGCCTACGAGCAGTACTTC
- | TRBJ1-4 | TRBV10-2 | TRBD1 | CASTGQPNEKLFF | TGCGCCAGTACGGGACAGCCTAATGAAAAACTGTTTTTT
- | TRBJ1-6 | TRBV25-1 | - | CASSERTSYNSPLHF | TGTGCCAGCAGTGAAAGGACGTCCTATAATTCACCCCTCCACTTT
- | TRBJ2-7 | TRBV18 | - | CASSPTGAASYEQYF | TGTGCCAGCTCACCGACCGGGGCGGCTTCCTACGAGCAGTACTTC
- | TRBJ1-6 | TRBV11-2 | TRBD1 | CASSGTGESFPLHF | TGTGCCAGCAGCGGGACAGGGGAATCCTTCCCCCTCCACTTT
- | TRBJ2-1 | TRBV5-1 | - | CASSLGGHYNEQFF | TGCGCCAGCAGCTTGGGGGGCCACTACAATGAGCAGTTCTTC
- | TRBJ2-3 | TRBV5-6 | - | CASSSAPGLAVTDTQYF | TGTGCCAGCAGCTCTGCCCCCGGGCTAGCCGTCACAGATACGCAGTATTTT
- | TRBJ2-1 | TRBV30 | - | CAWTSSWPLFF | TGTGCCTGGACCTCTAGTTGGCCCTTGTTCTTC
- | TRBJ2-1 | TRBV7-3 | - | CASSSQGNTEQFF | TGTGCCAGCAGCTCCCAGGGGAACACTGAGCAGTTCTTC
- | TRBJ1-5 | TRBV18 | - | CASSQETVSSNQPQHF | TGTGCCAGCTCACAGGAGACAGTATCAAGCAATCAGCCCCAGCATTTT
- | TRBJ1-2 | TRBV19 | TRBD1 | CASSHLWTGMNYGYTF | TGTGCCAGTTCTCACCTGTGGACAGGGATGAACTATGGCTACACCTTC
- | TRBJ2-3 | TRBV5-1 | - | CASSLDPGDTDTQYF | TGCGCCAGCAGCTTGGATCCGGGAGACACAGATACGCAGTATTTT
- | TRBJ1-5 | TRBV28 | - | CASRSYREPQHF | TGTGCCAGCAGAAGTTACAGGGAGCCCCAGCATTTT
- | TRBJ1-2 | TRBV5-1 | - | CASSSDLSANYGYTF | TGCGCCAGCAGCTCGGATCTGTCAGCTAACTATGGCTACACCTTC
- | TRBJ2-3 | TRBV13 | TRBD2 | CASSLSRRGGRVVEYF | TGTGCCAGCAGCTTGTCCCGGCGGGGGGGCCGTGTCGTTGAGTATTTT
- | TRBJ2-1 | TRBV19 | - | CASSPTVSSYNEQFF | TGTGCCAGTAGTCCGACAGTTAGCTCCTACAATGAGCAGTTCTTC
- | TRBJ1-4 | TRBV4-1 | - | CASSQVLFARSREKLFF | TGCGCCAGCAGCCAAGTACTATTCGCTCGCTCTCGGGAAAAACTGTTTTTT
- | TRBJ1-6 | TRBV7-9 | - | CASSFQAVFNSPLHF | TGTGCCAGCAGCTTCCAGGCAGTCTTCAATTCACCCCTCCACTTT
- | TRBJ2-1 | TRBV5-1 | - | CASTKGGGSSYNEQFF | TGCGCCAGCACCAAAGGCGGAGGAAGCTCCTACAATGAGCAGTTCTTC
- | TRBJ1-2 | TRBV7-8 | - | CASSLERSYGYTF | TGTGCCAGCAGCTTAGAAAGATCCTATGGCTACACCTTC
- | TRBJ1-5 | TRBV6-1 | - | CASSEGGGWSNQPQHF | TGTGCCAGCAGTGAAGGTGGGGGCTGGAGCAATCAGCCCCAGCATTTT
- | TRBJ2-3 | TRBV5-4 | - | CASSLPGTIPDTQYF | TGTGCCAGCAGCTTGCCTGGGACCATCCCAGATACGCAGTATTTT
- | TRBJ2-1 | TRBV10-3 | TRBD1 | CAISGTGTDKNEQFF | TGTGCCATCAGTGGCACCGGGACAGACAAAAATGAGCAGTTCTTC
- | TRBJ1-1 | TRBV7-9 | TRBD1 | CASSPTGTHTEAFF | TGTGCCAGCAGCCCGACAGGGACCCACACTGAAGCTTTCTTT
- | TRBJ2-5 | TRBV5-1 | - | CASSNGPTLAQETQYF | TGCGCCAGCAGTAACGGGCCTACTTTGGCCCAAGAGACCCAGTACTTC
- | TRBJ1-4 | TRBV19 | TRBD1 | CASSIPRTGGGEKLFF | TGTGCCAGTAGTATCCCTCGGACAGGTGGAGGAGAAAAACTGTTTTTT
few | TRBJ1-6 | TRBV11-3 | TRBD1 | CASSAGGQGASPLHF | TGTGCCAGCAGCGCGGGCGGACAGGGGGCTTCACCCCTCCACTTT
- | TRBJ2-7 | TRBV5-4 | - | CASSSSQGRYEQYF | TGTGCCAGCAGCTCGAGCCAGGGACGGTACGAGCAGTACTTC
once | TRBJ2-7 | TRBV7-8 | TRBD2 | CASSVRPGLAGGGVGYEQYF | TGTGCCAGCAGCGTCAGACCGGGACTAGCGGGAGGTGGGGTAGGCTACGAGCAGTACTTC
- | TRBJ2-1 | TRBV11-2 | - | CASSLVRGTQRASYNEQFF | TGTGCCAGCAGCTTAGTAAGGGGGACTCAGCGGGCATCCTACAATGAGCAGTTCTTC
- | TRBJ2-2 | TRBV18 | - | CASSPTQGNTGELFF | TGTGCCAGCTCACCAACACAGGGGAACACCGGGGAGCTGTTTTTT
once | TRBJ1-1 | TRBV27 | - | CASSFSPNTEAFF | TGTGCCAGCAGTTTTTCTCCGAACACTGAAGCTTTCTTT
- | TRBJ2-3 | TRBV29-1 | - | CSAVGERTDTQYF | TGCAGCGCCGTGGGGGAGCGCACAGATACGCAGTATTTT
- | TRBJ1-1 | TRBV15 | TRBD1 | CATSSRDRAYTEAFF | TGTGCCACCAGCAGCAGGGACAGGGCGTACACTGAAGCTTTCTTT
- | TRBJ2-7 | TRBV19 | - | CASSPDIGFYEQYF | TGTGCCAGTAGTCCCGATATAGGGTTCTACGAGCAGTACTTC
once | TRBJ1-1 | TRBV6-5 | TRBD1 | CASSYATTGTTEAFF | TGTGCCAGCAGTTACGCGACGACAGGGACTACTGAAGCTTTCTTT
once | TRBJ1-5 | TRBV7-9 | - | CASSATGFGQPQHF | TGTGCCAGCAGCGCCACAGGGTTTGGTCAGCCCCAGCATTTT
- | TRBJ2-3 | TRBV7-2 | - | CASSLVRTTQYF | TGTGCCAGCAGCTTAGTCAGGACTACGCAGTATTTT
- | TRBJ1-1 | TRBV29-1 | TRBD1 | CSVVQGAHLGEAFF | TGCAGCGTTGTGCAGGGGGCGCATTTAGGTGAAGCTTTCTTT
- | TRBJ1-6 | TRBV2 | TRBD1 | CASSEERTGNSPLHF | TGTGCCAGCAGTGAAGAACGGACAGGGAATTCACCCCTCCACTTT